This T cell receptor (beta chain) derives from a study of CD8 T cells in ankylosing spondylitis. Whole-study results and caveats: The study looked at matched synovial fluid samples from ankylosing spondylitis patients. Disease-linked clones were reported to be significantly enriched there. Disease-associated clonotypes exhibited CD8+ identity and were relatively infrequent in peripheral blood.

Library preparation for TCR beta used quantitative 5'-RACE with molecular barcodes. MiXCR was run by TCRdb on the 5' RACE reads, yielding one entry per CDR3 protein. This table holds approximately 150,000 distinct CDR3 sequences, roughly 34% found once. There are a few counts of this clonotype. Antigen unknown. After removal of 5 bases from V and 6 bases from J, the junction contained 6 bases not matched to a gene. The CDR3 totals 13 residues. Germline CDR1 MDHEN, CDR2 SYDVKM. The chain joins TRBV28 to TRBJ1-2, with 7 positions matching TRBD1. The TCR originated in a male donor with ankylosing spondylitis. The specimen sequenced was synovial fluid, either unsorted or a sorted T cell fraction (not recorded which). The CDR3 sequence is CASSQQGRNGYTF. In DNA, the CDR3 is TGTGCCAGCAGTCAACAGGGGAGGAATGGCTACACCTTC.